This TCR beta chain emerged from a study of early T cells in non-severe SARS-CoV-2 infection. Looking at the study overall: Unpaired chains resulted from sequencing bulk RNA of unsorted whole blood. Study conclusions and caveats: The matching step, a VDJdb search, favored anti-spike CD8 responses and missed private and CD4 specificities.

This clonotype was seen a handful of times. Its target is not known. As part of library construction, unique molecular identifiers were attached to individual cDNA molecules. In TCRdb, the 5' RACE reads were re-called with MiXCR into one record per CDR3 protein. The sample has about 69,000 distinct CDR3 sequences; more than 9.5% are singletons. The receptor was isolated from an adult who was a healthcare worker with PCR-confirmed SARS-CoV-2 infection or an uninfected control (not recorded which). The material was whole blood, obtained at baseline.

The CDR3 bases are TGTGCCAGCAGCTTCACTAGGAATGAGCAGTTCTTC. It encodes CASSFTRNEQFF. This chain connects TRBV7-2 to TRBJ2-1; TRBD2 is a possible D gene (5 bases). Germline CDR1 and CDR2: SGHTA and FQGNSA. The CDR3 is made up of 12 amino acids. V was shortened by 3 bases and J by 7 bases, with 7 bases between the two germline ends.